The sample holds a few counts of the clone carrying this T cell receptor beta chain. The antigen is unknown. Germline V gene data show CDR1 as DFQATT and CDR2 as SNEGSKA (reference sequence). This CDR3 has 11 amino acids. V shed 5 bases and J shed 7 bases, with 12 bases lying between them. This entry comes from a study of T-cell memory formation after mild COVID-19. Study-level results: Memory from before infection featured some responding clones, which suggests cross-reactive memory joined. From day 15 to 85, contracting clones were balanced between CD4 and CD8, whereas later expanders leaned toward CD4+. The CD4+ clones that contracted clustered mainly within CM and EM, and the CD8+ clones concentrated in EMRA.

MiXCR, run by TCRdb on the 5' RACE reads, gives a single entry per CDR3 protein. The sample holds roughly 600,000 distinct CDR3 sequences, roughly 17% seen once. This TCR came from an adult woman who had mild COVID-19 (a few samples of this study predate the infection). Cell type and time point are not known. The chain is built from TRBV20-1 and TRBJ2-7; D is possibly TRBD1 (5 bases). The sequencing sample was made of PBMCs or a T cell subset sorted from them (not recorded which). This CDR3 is CSARWSGEQYF. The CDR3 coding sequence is TGCAGTGCTCGGTGGTCAGGGGAGCAGTACTTC.